The TCR beta chain under discussion was sequenced for a study of beta chain features in type 1 diabetes. General study results and limits: Shortening that was moderate but significant affected the TCRB CDR3s of Type 1 diabetes patients in all four CD4+ subsets.

This clone appeared a few times. No antigen is known for it. The isolated RNA, all of it, was reverse transcribed, so expressed TCRB transcripts were what got sequenced. TCRdb's copy holds only in-frame clones and misses some; the assay was immunoSEQ multiplex PCR. Of 350,000 to 400,000 clones in the sample, 10% to 15% were seen once. What was sequenced was naive CD4+ T cells from blood. The clonotype originates from a woman aged 18-30 years with type 1 diabetes.

In nucleotides, the CDR3 is TGCGCCAGCAGCCAAGATGGACAGGAGACAGATACGCAGTATTTT. Translating gives CASSQDGQETDTQYF. This chain joins TRBV4-3 and TRBJ2-3; 7 positions match TRBD1. CDR3 length: 15 amino acids. The V gene's germline CDR1 is LGHNA and CDR2 YSLEER. V lost 0 bases, J lost 3 bases, and 3 bases stayed unmatched.